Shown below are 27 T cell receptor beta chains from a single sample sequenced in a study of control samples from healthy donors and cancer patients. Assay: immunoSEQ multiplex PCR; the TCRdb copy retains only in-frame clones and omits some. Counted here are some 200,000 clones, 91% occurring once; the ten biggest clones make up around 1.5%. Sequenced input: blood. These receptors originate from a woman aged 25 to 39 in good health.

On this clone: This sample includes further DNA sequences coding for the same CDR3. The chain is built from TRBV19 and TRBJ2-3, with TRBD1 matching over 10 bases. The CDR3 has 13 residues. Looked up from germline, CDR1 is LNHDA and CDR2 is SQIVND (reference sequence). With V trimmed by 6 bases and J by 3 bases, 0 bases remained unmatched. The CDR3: CASRDRGTDTQYF. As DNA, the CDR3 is TGTGCCAGTAGGGACAGGGGGACAGATACGCAGTATTTT.

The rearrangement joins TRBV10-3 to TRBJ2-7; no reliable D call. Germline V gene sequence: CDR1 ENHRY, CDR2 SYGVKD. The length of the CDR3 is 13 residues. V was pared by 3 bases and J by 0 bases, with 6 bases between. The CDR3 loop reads CAISDHSSYEQYF. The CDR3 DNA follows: TGTGCCATCAGTGACCACAGCTCCTACGAGCAGTACTTC.

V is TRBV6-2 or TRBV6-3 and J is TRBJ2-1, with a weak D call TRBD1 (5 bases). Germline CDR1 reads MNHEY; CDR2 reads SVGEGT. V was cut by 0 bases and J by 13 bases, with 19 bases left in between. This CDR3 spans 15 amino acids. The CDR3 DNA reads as TGTGCCAGCAGTTACTCGAGACAGTTGGCGCATGTACAGTTCTTC. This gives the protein CASSYSRQLAHVQFF.

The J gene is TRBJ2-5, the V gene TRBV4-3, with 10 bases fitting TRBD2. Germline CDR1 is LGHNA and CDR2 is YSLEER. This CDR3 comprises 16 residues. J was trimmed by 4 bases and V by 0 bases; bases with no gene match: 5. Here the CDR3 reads CASSQDGLAGVETQYF. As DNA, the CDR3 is TGCGCCAGCAGCCAAGATGGTCTAGCGGGAGTAGAGACCCAGTACTTC.

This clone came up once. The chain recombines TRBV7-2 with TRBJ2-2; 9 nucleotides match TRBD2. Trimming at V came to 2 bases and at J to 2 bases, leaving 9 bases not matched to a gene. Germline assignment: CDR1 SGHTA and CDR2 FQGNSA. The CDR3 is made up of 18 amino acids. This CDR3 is CASSLRGLAGTNTGELFF. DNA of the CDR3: TGTGCCAGCAGCTTAAGGGGTCTAGCGGGGACTAACACCGGGGAGCTGTTTTTT. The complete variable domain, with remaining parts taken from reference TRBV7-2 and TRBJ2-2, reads GAGVSQSPSNKVTEKGKDVELRCDPISGHTALYWYRQSLGQGLEFLIYFQGNSAPDKSGLPSDRFSAERTGGSVSTLTIQRTQQEDSAVYLCASSLRGLAGTNTGELFFGEGSRLTVL.

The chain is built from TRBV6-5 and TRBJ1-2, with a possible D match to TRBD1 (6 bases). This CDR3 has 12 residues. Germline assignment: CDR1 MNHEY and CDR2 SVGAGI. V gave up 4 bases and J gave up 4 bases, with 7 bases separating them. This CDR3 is CASSWDTYGYTF. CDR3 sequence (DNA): TGTGCCAGCAGTTGGGACACCTATGGCTACACCTTC.

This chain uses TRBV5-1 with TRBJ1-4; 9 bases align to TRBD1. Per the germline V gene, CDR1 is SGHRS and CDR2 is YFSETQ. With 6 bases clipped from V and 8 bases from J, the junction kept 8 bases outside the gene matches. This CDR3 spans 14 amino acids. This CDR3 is CASNYRGRGEKLFF. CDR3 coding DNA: TGCGCCAGCAATTACAGGGGGCGCGGGGAAAAACTGTTTTTT.

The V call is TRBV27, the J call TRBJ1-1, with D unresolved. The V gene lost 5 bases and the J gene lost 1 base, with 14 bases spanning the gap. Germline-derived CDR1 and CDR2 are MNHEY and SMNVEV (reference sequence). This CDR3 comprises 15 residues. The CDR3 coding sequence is TGTGCCAGCAGTCTCTCTTCGCCGGGGAACACTGAAGCTTTCTTT. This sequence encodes CASSLSSPGNTEAFF.

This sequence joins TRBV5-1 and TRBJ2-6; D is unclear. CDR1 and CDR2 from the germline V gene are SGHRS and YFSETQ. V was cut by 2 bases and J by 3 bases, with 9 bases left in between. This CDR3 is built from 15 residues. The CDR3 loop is CASSLSGVGANVLTF. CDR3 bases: TGCGCCAGCAGCTTATCTGGGGTTGGGGCCAACGTCCTGACTTTC. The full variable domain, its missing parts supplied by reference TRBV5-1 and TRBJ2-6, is KAGVTQTPRYLIKTRGQQVTLSCSPISGHRSVSWYQQTPGQGLQFLFEYFSETQRNKGNFPGRFSGRQFSNSRSEMNVSTLELGDSALYLCASSLSGVGANVLTFGAGSRLTVL.

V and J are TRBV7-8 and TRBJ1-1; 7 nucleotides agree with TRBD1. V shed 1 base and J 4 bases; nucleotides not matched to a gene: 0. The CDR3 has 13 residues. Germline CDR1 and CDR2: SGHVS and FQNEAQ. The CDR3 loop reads CASSLGQGTEAFF. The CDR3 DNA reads TGTGCCAGCAGCTTAGGACAGGGCACTGAAGCTTTCTTT.

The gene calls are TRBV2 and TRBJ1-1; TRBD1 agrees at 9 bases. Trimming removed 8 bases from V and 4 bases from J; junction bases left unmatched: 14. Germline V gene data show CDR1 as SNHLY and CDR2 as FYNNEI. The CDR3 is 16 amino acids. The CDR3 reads CASPPGQGIGGTEAFF. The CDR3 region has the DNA TGTGCCAGCCCCCCGGGACAGGGCATCGGGGGCACTGAAGCTTTCTTT.

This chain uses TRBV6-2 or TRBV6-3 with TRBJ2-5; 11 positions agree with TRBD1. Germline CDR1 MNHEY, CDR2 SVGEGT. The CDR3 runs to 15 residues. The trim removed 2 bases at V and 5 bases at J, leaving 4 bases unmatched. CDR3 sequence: CASSYMDRGHETQYF. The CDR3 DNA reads TGTGCCAGCAGTTACATGGACAGGGGGCATGAGACCCAGTACTTC.

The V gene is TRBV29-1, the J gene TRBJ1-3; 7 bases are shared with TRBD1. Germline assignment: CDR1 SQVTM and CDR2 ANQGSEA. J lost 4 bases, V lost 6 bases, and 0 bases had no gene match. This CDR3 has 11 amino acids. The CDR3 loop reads CSVGQGNTIYF. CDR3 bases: TGCAGCGTGGGACAGGGAAACACCATATATTTT. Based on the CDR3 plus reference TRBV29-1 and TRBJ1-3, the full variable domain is SAVISQKPSRDICQRGTSLTIQCQVDSQVTMMFWYRQQPGQSLTLIATANQGSEATYESGFVIDKFPISRPNLTFSTLTVSNMSPEDSSIYLCSVGQGNTIYFGEGSWLTVV.

Here the CDR3 DNA reads TGTGCCAGCAGCCAAGATAAGGGGGCAGAGACCCAGTACTTC. The encoded protein is CASSQDKGAETQYF. The rearrangement uses TRBV3-1 (or the pseudogene TRBV3-2) and TRBJ2-5, with 7 bases lining up with TRBD1. The CDR3 is made up of 14 amino acids. Germline CDR1 LGHDT, CDR2 YNNKEL (reference sequence). With V trimmed by 0 bases and J by 4 bases, 2 bases remained unmatched.

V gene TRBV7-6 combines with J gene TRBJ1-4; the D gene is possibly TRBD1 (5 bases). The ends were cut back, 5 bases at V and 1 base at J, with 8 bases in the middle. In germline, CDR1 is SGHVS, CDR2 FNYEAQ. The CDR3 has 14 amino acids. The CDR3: CASSQGETNEKLFF. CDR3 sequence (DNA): TGTGCCAGCAGCCAAGGGGAAACTAATGAAAAACTGTTTTTT.

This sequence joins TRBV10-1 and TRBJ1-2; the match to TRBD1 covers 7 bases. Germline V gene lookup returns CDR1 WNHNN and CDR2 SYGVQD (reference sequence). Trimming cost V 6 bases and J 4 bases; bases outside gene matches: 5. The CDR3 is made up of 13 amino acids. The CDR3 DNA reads TGCGCCAGCAGCGGACAGGATGGCTATGGCTACACCTTC. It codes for CASSGQDGYGYTF.

In DNA form, the CDR3 reads TGTGCCAGCAGCTTGGGACTCTACAATGAGCAGTTCTTC. Translated: CASSLGLYNEQFF. The chain is built from TRBV11-2 and TRBJ2-1, with D perhaps matching TRBD2 (6 bases). CDR1 is SGHAT, CDR2 FQNNGV, per germline. Trimming shortened V by 3 bases and J by 3 bases, and 6 bases separated the two germline ends. The CDR3 is made up of 13 amino acids.

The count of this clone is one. CDR3 DNA: TGTGCCAGCAGCGTAGACAGGGGCTGGGACACTGAAGCTTTCTTT. It encodes CASSVDRGWDTEAFF. The chain couples TRBV9 to TRBJ1-1; TRBD1 matches at 7 bases. Germline trimming cut 0 bases from V and 3 bases from J; bases unmatched to any gene: 5. The CDR3 spans 15 residues. Germline V CDR1 and CDR2: SGDLS, YYNGEE.

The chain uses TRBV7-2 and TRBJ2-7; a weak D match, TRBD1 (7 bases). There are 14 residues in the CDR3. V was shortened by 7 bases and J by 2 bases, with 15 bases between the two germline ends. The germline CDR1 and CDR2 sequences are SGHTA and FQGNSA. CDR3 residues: CASKGAGGTYEQYF. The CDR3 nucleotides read TGTGCCAGCAAAGGGGCAGGGGGGACCTACGAGCAGTACTTC. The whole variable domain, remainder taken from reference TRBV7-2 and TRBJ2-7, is GAGVSQSPSNKVTEKGKDVELRCDPISGHTALYWYRQSLGQGLEFLIYFQGNSAPDKSGLPSDRFSAERTGGSVSTLTIQRTQQEDSAVYLCASKGAGGTYEQYFGPGTRLTVT.

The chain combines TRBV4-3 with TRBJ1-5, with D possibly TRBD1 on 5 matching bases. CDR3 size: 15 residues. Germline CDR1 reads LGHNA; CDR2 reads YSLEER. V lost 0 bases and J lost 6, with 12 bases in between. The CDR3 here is CASSQDIGDGQPQHF. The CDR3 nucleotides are TGCGCCAGCAGCCAAGATATAGGGGATGGTCAGCCCCAGCATTTT.

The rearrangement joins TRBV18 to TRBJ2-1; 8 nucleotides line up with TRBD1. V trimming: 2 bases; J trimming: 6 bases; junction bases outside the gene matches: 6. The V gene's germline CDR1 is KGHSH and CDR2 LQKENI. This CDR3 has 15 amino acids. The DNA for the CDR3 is TGTGCCAGCTCACCAAAGACAGGGGTCAGCAATGAGCAGTTCTTC. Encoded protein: CASSPKTGVSNEQFF.

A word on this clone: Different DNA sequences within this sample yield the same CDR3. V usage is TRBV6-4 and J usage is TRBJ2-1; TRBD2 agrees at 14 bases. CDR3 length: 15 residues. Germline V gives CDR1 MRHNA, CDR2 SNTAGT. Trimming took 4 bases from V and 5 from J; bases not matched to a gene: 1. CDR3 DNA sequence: TGTGCCAGCAGTGCGGGACTAGCGGGAGACAATGAGCAGTTCTTC. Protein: CASSAGLAGDNEQFF.

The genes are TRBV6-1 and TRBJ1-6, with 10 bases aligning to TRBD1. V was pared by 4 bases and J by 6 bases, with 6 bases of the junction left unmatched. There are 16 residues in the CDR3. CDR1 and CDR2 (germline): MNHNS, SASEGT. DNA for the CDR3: TGTGCCAGCAGTGGACAGGGGGCAGGTGGTAATTCACCCCTCCACTTT. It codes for CASSGQGAGGNSPLHF.

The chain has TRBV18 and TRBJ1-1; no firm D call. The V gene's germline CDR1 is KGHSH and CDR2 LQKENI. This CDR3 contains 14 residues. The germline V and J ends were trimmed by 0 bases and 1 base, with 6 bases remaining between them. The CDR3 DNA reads TGTGCCAGCTCACCACCGGCAGGGAACACTGAAGCTTTCTTT. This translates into CASSPPAGNTEAFF.

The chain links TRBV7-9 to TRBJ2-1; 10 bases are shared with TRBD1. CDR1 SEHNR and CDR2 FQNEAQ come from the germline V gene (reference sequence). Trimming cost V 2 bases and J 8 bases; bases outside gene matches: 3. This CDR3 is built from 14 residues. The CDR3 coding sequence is TGTGCCAGCAGCTTAAGGACAGGGGGAGATGAGCAGTTCTTC. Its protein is CASSLRTGGDEQFF.

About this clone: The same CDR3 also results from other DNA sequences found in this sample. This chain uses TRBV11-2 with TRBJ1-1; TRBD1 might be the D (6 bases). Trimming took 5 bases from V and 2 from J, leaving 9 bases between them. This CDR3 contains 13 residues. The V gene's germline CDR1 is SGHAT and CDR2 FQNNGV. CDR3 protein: CASSPGGNTEAFF. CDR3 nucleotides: TGTGCCAGCAGCCCGGGGGGCAACACTGAAGCTTTCTTT.

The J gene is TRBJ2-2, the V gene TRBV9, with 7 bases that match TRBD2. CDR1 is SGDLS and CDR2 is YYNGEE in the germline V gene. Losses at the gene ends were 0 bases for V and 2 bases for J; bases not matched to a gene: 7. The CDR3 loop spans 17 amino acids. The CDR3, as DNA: TGTGCCAGCAGCGTAGCTTCGAGCGGGGCAAACACCGGGGAGCTGTTTTTT. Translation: CASSVASSGANTGELFF.